Listed here is a single T cell receptor beta chain. The PCR made use of 60 Vbeta and 13 Jbeta primers. Method: immunoSEQ multiplex PCR; TCRdb's copy keeps in-frame clones and lacks some. Among some 150,000 clones, just over 75% were seen once, and the ten largest hold around 2%. This record belongs to a study of cytomegalovirus exposure and HLA in healthy donors. In germline, CDR1 is MDHEN, CDR2 SYDVKM. This CDR3 is built from 14 residues. The V gene lost 3 bases and the J gene lost 2 bases, with 8 bases spanning the gap. The receptor's source is a woman aged 25-40 years in good health and CMV-seropositive. V usage is TRBV28 and J usage is TRBJ1-5; D is unclear. Sequencing was performed on PBMCs. For the CDR3, the DNA is TGTGCCAGCAGTTTCCGGGTCGGCAATCAGCCCCAGCATTTT. It encodes CASSFRVGNQPQHF.